The following is a T cell receptor (beta chain) sequence with its context. Its antigen remains unidentified. The time point here: blood 2 weeks post-SBRT. As for treatment: 15 Gy SBRT to primary tumor, nephrectomy 4 weeks later. The data were obtained in a study of radiation and T cells in renal cell carcinoma. Study-level background: Nephrectomy followed 15 Gy stereotactic body radiation by 4 weeks. Whole-study findings and limits: Top tumor clonotypes rose in blood 2 weeks post-radiation, then contracted.

The table came from immunoSEQ multiplex PCR; TCRdb's copy has only in-frame clones and leaves some out. The sample lists roughly 130,000 clones; about 81% were seen once. Looked up from germline, CDR1 is SGDLS and CDR2 is YYNGEE. This CDR3 has 14 amino acids. V lost 0 bases, J lost 1 base, and 7 bases lay in between. This receptor was taken from a woman aged 60 to 75 with renal cell carcinoma. Sequenced here: blood, sampled from a patient whose treatment included radiotherapy and nephrectomy. The V and J genes are TRBV9 and TRBJ2-5; D not resolved. This chain's CDR3 is CASSVGLGQETQYF. The CDR3 nucleotides read TGTGCCAGCAGCGTAGGACTGGGCCAAGAGACCCAGTACTTC. Using reference TRBV9 and TRBJ2-5 for the parts outside the CDR3, the full variable domain is DSGVTQTPKHLITATGQRVTLRCSPRSGDLSVYWYQQSLDQGLQFLIQYYNGEERAKGNILERFSAQQFPDLHSELNLSSLELGDSALYFCASSVGLGQETQYFGPGTRLLVL.